The source of this T cell receptor beta chain is a study of cytomegalovirus exposure and HLA in healthy donors. General observations from the study: Earlier analysis looked at TCR beta V segments, and most were productive about 87% or about 30% of the time.

The PCR employed 60 Vbeta primers together with 13 Jbeta primers. Repertoires were generated with immunoSEQ multiplex PCR, while TCRdb's copy carries only in-frame clones and drops some. The repertoire holds over 150,000 clones, roughly 75% seen once, with 4.9% in the top ten. Comments on this clone: Antigen unknown. The junction departs from the called germline gene at one end, perhaps through a read error.

The CDR3 runs 15 residues. Germline-derived CDR1 and CDR2 are KGHSH and LQKENI. The chain recombines TRBV18 with TRBJ1-4, with a possible D match to TRBD1 (6 bases). The receptor's source is a male donor in good health and CMV-seronegative. The sequencing sample was made of PBMCs. CDR3 coding DNA: TGTGCCAGCTCACCTCCCGGGACAACGAATGAAAAACTGTTTTTT. It is translated as CASSPPGTTNEKLFF.